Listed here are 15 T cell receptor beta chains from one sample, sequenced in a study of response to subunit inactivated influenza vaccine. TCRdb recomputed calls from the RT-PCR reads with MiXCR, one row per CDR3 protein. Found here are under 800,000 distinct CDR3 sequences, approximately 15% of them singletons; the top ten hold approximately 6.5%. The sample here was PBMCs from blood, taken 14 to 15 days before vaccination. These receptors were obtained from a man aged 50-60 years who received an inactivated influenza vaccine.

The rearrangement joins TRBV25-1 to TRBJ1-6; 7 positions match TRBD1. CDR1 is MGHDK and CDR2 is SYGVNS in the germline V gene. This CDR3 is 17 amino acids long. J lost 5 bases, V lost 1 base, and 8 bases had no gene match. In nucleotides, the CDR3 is TGTGCCAGCAGTGAATTAGACAGGGCTTCGCATAATTCACCCCTCCACTTT. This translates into CASSELDRASHNSPLHF.

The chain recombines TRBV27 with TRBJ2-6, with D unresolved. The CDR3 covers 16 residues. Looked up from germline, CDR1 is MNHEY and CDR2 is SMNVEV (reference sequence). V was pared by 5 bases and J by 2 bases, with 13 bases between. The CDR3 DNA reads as TGTGCCAGCAGTACCCTCGGAGCGACTGGGGCCAACGTCCTGACTTTC. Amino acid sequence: CASSTLGATGANVLTF.

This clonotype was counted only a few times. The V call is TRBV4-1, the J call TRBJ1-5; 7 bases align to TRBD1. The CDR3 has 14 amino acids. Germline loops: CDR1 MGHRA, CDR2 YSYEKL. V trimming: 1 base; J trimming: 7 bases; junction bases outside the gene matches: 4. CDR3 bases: TGCGCCAGCAGCCAAGTGGAAGGGGGCCAGCCCCAGCATTTT. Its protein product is CASSQVEGGQPQHF.

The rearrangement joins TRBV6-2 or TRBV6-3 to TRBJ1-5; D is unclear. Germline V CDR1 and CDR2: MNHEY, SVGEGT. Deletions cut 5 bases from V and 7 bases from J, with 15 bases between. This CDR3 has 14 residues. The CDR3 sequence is CASSHQNFDQPQHF. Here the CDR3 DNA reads TGTGCCAGCAGTCACCAGAATTTCGACCAGCCCCAGCATTTT.

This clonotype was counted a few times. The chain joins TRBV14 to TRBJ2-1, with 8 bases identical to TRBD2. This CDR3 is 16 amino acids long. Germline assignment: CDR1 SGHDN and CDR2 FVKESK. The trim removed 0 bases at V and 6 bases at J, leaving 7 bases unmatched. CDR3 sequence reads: CASSQDRGGRGNEQFF. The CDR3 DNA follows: TGTGCCAGCAGCCAAGATCGCGGGGGGAGAGGCAATGAGCAGTTCTTC.

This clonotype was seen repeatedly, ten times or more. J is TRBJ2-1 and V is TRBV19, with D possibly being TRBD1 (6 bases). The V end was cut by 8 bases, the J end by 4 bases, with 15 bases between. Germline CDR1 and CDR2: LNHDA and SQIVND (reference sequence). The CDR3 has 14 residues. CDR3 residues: CASAGTHPYNEQFF. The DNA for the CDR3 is TGTGCCAGTGCCGGGACACATCCTTACAATGAGCAGTTCTTC.

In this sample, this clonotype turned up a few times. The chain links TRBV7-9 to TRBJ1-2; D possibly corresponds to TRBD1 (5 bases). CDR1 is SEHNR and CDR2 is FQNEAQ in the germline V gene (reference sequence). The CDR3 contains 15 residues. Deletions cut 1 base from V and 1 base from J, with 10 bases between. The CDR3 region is CASSLEGRINYGYTF. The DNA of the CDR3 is TGTGCCAGCAGCTTAGAGGGACGGATTAACTATGGCTACACCTTC.

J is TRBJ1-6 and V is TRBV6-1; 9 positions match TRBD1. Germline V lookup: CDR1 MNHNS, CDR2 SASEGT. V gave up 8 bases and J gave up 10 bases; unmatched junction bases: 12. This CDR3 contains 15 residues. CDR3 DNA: TGTGCCAGCTTTAATAACAGGGGGCCAGAATCACCCCTCCACTTT. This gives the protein CASFNNRGPESPLHF.

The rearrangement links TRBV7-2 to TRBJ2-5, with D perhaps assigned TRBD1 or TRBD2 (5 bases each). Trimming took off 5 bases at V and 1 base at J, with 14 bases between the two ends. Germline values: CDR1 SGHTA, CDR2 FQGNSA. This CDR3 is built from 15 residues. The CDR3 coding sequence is TGTGCCAGCAGCCCAGGAGGCAGGGTCCAAGAGACCCAGTACTTC. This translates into CASSPGGRVQETQYF. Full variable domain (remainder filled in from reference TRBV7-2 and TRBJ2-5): GAGVSQSPSNKVTEKGKDVELRCDPISGHTALYWYRQSLGQGLEFLIYFQGNSAPDKSGLPSDRFSAERTGGSVSTLTIQRTQQEDSAVYLCASSPGGRVQETQYFGPGTRLLVL.

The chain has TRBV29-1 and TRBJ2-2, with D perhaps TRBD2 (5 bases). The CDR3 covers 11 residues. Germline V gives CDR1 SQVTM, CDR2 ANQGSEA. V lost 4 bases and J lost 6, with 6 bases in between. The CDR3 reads CSVAEAGELFF. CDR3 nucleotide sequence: TGCAGCGTTGCGGAGGCCGGGGAGCTGTTTTTT.

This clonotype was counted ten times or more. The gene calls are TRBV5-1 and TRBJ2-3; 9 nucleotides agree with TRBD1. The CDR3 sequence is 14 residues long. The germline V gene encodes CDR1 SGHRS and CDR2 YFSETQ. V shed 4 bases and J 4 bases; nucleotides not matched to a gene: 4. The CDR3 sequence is CASSEGQGADTQYF. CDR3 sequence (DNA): TGCGCCAGCAGCGAGGGACAGGGAGCAGATACGCAGTATTTT.

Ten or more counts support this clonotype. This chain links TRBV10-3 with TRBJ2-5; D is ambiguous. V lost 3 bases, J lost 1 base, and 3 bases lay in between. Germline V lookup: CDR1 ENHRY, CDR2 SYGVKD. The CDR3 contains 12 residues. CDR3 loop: CAISDGQETQYF. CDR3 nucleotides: TGTGCCATCAGTGATGGCCAAGAGACCCAGTACTTC.

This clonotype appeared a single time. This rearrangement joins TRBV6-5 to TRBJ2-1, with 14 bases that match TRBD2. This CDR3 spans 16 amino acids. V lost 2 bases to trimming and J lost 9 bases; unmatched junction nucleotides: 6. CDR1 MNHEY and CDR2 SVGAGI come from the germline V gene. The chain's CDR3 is CASSYTGLAGGSEQFF. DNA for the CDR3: TGTGCCAGCAGTTACACAGGACTAGCGGGAGGTAGTGAGCAGTTCTTC.

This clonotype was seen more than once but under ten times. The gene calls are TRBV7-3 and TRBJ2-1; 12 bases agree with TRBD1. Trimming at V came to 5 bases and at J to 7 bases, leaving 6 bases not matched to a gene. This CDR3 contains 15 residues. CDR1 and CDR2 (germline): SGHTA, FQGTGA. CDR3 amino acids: CASSRGQGARNEQFF. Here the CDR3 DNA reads TGTGCCAGCAGCCGGGGACAGGGGGCGCGTAATGAGCAGTTCTTC.

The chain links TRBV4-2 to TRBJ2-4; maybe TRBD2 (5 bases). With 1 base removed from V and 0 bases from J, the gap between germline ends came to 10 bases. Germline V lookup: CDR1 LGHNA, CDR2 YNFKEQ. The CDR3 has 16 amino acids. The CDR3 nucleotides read TGTGCCAGCAGCCAAGCGGGCGGACTAGCCAAAAACATTCAGTACTTC. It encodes CASSQAGGLAKNIQYF.